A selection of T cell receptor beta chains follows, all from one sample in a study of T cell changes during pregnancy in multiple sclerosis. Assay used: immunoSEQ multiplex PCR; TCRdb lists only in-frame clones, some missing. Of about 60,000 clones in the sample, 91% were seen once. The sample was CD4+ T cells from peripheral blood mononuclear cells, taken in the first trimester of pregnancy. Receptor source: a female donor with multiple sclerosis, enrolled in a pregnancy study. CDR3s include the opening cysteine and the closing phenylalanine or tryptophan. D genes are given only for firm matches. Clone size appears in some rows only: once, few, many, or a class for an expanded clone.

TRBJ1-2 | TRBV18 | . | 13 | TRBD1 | CASSADRNYGYTF | TGTGCCAGCTCCGCGGACAGGAACTATGGCTACACCTTC
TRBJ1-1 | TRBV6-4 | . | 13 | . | CASSAKGGTEAFF | TGTGCCAGCAGTGCCAAGGGAGGTACTGAAGCTTTCTTT
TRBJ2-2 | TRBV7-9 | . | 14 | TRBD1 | CASGDRAVTGELFF | TGTGCCAGCGGGGACAGGGCGGTCACCGGGGAGCTGTTTTTT
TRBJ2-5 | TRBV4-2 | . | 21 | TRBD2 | CASSQKWGTGLAGGSQETQYF | TGTGCCAGCAGCCAAAAATGGGGGACGGGACTAGCGGGGGGGTCTCAAGAGACCCAGTACTTC
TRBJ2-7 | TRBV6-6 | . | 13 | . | CASSYDFSYEQYF | TGTGCCAGCAGTTACGACTTCTCCTACGAGCAGTACTTC
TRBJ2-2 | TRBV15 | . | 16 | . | CATSRKPPRETGELFF | TGTGCCACCAGCAGAAAACCCCCCAGGGAAACCGGGGAGCTGTTTTTT
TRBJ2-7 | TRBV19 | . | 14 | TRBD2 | CASSTAGDTYEQYF | TGTGCCAGTAGTACAGCGGGGGACACCTACGAGCAGTACTTC
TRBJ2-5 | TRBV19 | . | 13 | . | CASSAGRWETQYF | TGTGCCAGTAGCGCGGGCAGGTGGGAGACCCAGTACTTC
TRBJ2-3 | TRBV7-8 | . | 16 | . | CASSLAQGYGTDTQYF | TGTGCCAGCAGCTTAGCGCAGGGTTATGGCACAGATACGCAGTATTTT
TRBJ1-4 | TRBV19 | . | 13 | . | CASSIETRFGLFF | TGTGCCAGTAGTATAGAAACGCGGTTTGGACTGTTTTTT
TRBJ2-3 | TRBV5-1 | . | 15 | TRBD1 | CASSSPGQSTDTQYF | TGCGCCAGCAGCTCACCGGGACAGAGCACAGATACGCAGTATTTT
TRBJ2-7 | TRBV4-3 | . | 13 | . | CASSQEQRSAQYF | TGCGCCAGCAGCCAAGAGCAGCGTTCGGCGCAGTACTTC
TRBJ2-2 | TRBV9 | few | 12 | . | CASTVITGELFF | TGTGCCAGCACTGTTATCACCGGGGAGCTGTTTTTT
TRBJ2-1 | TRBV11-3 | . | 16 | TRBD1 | CASSQKKGQGFNEQFF | TGTGCCAGCAGCCAAAAAAAGGGACAGGGATTCAATGAGCAGTTCTTC
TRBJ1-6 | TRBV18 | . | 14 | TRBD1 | CASSRTGGNSPLHF | TGTGCCAGCTCACGGACAGGGGGTAATTCACCCCTCCACTTT
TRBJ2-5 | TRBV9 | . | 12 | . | CASSVGRGTQYF | TGTGCCAGCAGCGTAGGGAGGGGGACCCAGTACTTC
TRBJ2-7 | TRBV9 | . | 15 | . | CASSVVPAGLYEQYF | TGTGCCAGCAGCGTAGTTCCAGCGGGCTTATACGAGCAGTACTTC
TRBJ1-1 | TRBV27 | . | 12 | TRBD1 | CASRTGVTEAFF | TGTGCCAGCAGGACAGGGGTTACTGAAGCTTTCTTT
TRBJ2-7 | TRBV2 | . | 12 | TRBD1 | CASRDSSYEQYF | TGTGCCAGCCGGGACAGCTCCTACGAGCAGTACTTC
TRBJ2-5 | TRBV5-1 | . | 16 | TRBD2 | CASSLAGGPGGETQYF | TGCGCCAGCAGCTTGGCGGGGGGGCCTGGAGGAGAGACCCAGTACTTC
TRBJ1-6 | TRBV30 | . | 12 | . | CAWKTGNSPLHF | TGTGCCTGGAAAACAGGGAATTCACCCCTCCACTTT
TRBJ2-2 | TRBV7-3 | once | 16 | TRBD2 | CASTPRGGGGTGELFF | TGTGCCAGCACCCCCCGGGGGGGAGGGGGCACCGGGGAGCTGTTTTTT
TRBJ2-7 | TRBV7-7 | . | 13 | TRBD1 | CASSTTGGREQYF | TGTGCCAGCAGCACGACAGGGGGTCGGGAGCAGTACTTC
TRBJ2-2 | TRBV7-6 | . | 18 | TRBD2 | CASSARLAGDSNTGELFF | TGTGCCAGCAGCGCTAGACTAGCGGGGGACTCGAACACCGGGGAGCTGTTTTTT
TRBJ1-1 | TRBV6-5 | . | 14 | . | CASKIRTVRSEAFF | TGTGCCAGCAAGATTCGCACAGTACGTTCTGAAGCTTTCTTT
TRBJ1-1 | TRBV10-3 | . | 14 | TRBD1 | CAISAQGAPTEAFF | TGTGCCATCAGCGCACAGGGGGCGCCCACTGAAGCTTTCTTT
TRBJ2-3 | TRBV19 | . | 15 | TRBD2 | CASSIPTSGGNTQYF | TGTGCCAGTAGTATCCCCACTAGCGGGGGGAATACGCAGTATTTT
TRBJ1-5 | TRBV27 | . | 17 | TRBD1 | CASSFMGAQGVNQPQHF | TGTGCCAGCAGTTTTATGGGGGCCCAGGGGGTGAATCAGCCCCAGCATTTT
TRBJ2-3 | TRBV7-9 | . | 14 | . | CASSLEGLADTQYF | TGTGCCAGCAGCCTAGAGGGACTTGCAGATACGCAGTATTTT
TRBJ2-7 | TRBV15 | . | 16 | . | CATSRDGPGSAYEQYF | TGTGCCACCAGCAGAGATGGTCCGGGATCAGCCTACGAGCAGTACTTC
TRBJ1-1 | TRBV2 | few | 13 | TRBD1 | CASNQGANTEAFF | TGTGCCAGCAACCAGGGGGCGAACACTGAAGCTTTCTTT
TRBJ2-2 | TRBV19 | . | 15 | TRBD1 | CASSGGTGWSGELFF | TGTGCCAGTAGTGGGGGGACAGGGTGGAGCGGGGAGCTGTTTTTT
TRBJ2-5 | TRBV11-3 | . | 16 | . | CASSLRRPGSQETQYF | TGTGCCAGCAGCTTAAGGCGACCCGGGAGCCAAGAGACCCAGTACTTC
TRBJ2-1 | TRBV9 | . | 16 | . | CASSGLRGGWNNEQFF | TGTGCCAGCAGCGGACTTAGGGGGGGCTGGAACAATGAGCAGTTCTTC